Below are 8 T cell receptor beta chains sequenced from a single sample in a study of T cells expressing NK-cell markers. TCRdb reprocessed the 5' RACE reads and keeps a single row for each CDR3 protein, giving no DNA. The sample has a few hundred thousand distinct CDR3 sequences, and its top ten clones hold around 5.3%. Material: blood T cells: a sorted CD56 or NKG2C T cell subset, CD4+ or CD8+ T cells, or bulk PBMC T cells (not recorded which). The receptors derive from a man aged 18-75 years in good health.

The V and J genes are TRBV15 and TRBJ1-2. Per germline, CDR1 LNHNV and CDR2 YYDKDF (reference sequence). The CDR3 is 14 residues long. The CDR3 loop is CATSRGLQLLGYTF.

V is TRBV12-3 or TRBV12-4 and J is TRBJ2-3; TCRdb calls TRBD2, which cannot be checked without DNA. The CDR3 runs 16 residues. This CDR3 is CASSPPSGRSTDTQYF.

This rearrangement joins TRBV10-3 to TRBJ1-1; the TCRdb call, TRBD1, lacks DNA for checking. Germline CDR1 reads ENHRY; CDR2 reads SYGVKD. The CDR3 runs to 15 residues. The CDR3 region is CAISEPQWGHTEAFF.

The chain uses TRBV7-2 and TRBJ2-3; as DNA is missing, the TRBD1 call by TCRdb cannot be tested. Germline CDR1 reads SGHTA; CDR2 reads FQGNSA. The CDR3 is 19 residues long. This CDR3 reads CASSSPSARGDRSTDTQYF. Full variable domain (outside the CDR3, taken from reference TRBV7-2 and TRBJ2-3): GAGVSQSPSNKVTEKGKDVELRCDPISGHTALYWYRQSLGQGLEFLIYFQGNSAPDKSGLPSDRFSAERTGGSVSTLTIQRTQQEDSAVYLCASSSPSARGDRSTDTQYFGPGTRLTVL.

The V gene is TRBV6-5, the J gene TRBJ1-4; the TRBD1 assignment by TCRdb is unverifiable without DNA. The CDR3 is 14 amino acids. Germline V gene data show CDR1 as MNHEY and CDR2 as SVGAGI. This CDR3 is CASSYRLSGEKLFF.

The genes are TRBV19 and TRBJ2-1; as DNA is missing, the TRBD1 call by TCRdb cannot be tested. CDR1 and CDR2 (germline): LNHDA, SQIVND (reference sequence). The CDR3 length is 14 residues. The CDR3 spells CASIQGNSYNEQFF.

This sequence joins TRBV2 and TRBJ2-5; the D gene TCRdb calls, TRBD2, cannot be checked with no DNA. Germline V gene sequence: CDR1 SNHLY, CDR2 FYNNEI. The CDR3 consists of 13 residues. CDR3: CASSVGLAVPQYF.

The chain employs TRBV7-2 and TRBJ1-6. This CDR3 is built from 14 residues. Germline V CDR1 and CDR2: SGHTA, FQGNSA. The CDR3 is CASSLSSLGTPLHF.